These 2 T cell receptor beta chains share one sample of origin, sequenced in a study of blood T cell repertoires in COVID-19. Generated by immunoSEQ multiplex PCR, the TCRdb table keeps only in-frame clones and is missing some. The table includes more than 150,000 clones, more than 65% detected once. The sample taken for sequencing was peripheral blood. The receptor set was obtained from an elderly woman with acute or convalescent COVID-19.

The chain uses TRBV7-2 and TRBJ2-5; D gene uncertain. The CDR3 consists of 14 residues. Germline-derived CDR1 and CDR2 are SGHTA and FQGNSA. V was clipped by 5 bases and J by 2 bases, with 12 bases between them. The CDR3 nucleotides read TGTGCCAGCAGCCAGACACTTGGTCAAGAGACCCAGTACTTC. Protein product: CASSQTLGQETQYF. The full variable domain, rest sourced from reference TRBV7-2 and TRBJ2-5, is GAGVSQSPSNKVTEKGKDVELRCDPISGHTALYWYRQSLGQGLEFLIYFQGNSAPDKSGLPSDRFSAERTGGSVSTLTIQRTQQEDSAVYLCASSQTLGQETQYFGPGTRLLVL.

This chain uses TRBV14 with TRBJ1-6; tentative D call: TRBD1 (5 bases). The CDR3 spans 15 residues. Between the trimmed V and J ends, which lost 1 base and 10 bases, there was a span of 14 bases. Germline V gene sequence: CDR1 SGHDN, CDR2 FVKESK. CDR3 coding DNA: TGTGCCAGCAGCCAAGCGGTAGGGGATGACTCACCCCTCCACTTT. Translation: CASSQAVGDDSPLHF. Supplemented by reference TRBV14 and TRBJ1-6, the full variable domain reads EAGVTQFPSHSVIEKGQTVTLRCDPISGHDNLYWYRRVMGKEIKFLLHFVKESKQDESGMPNNRFLAERTGGTYSTLKVQPAELEDSGVYFCASSQAVGDDSPLHFGNGTRLTVT.